A single sample gave rise to the 24 T cell receptor beta chains below, sequenced in a study of T cells after yellow fever vaccination. TCRdb processed the 5' RACE reads anew with MiXCR; each CDR3 protein has one entry. The table lists roughly 96,000 distinct CDR3 sequences, around 9.8% of them singletons. This material consisted of CD8+ T cells not binding an NS4B(214-222) dextramer, sorted from PBMCs, taken roughly 14 days after the first yellow fever vaccination. These receptors were collected from a man between 18 and 35 years old who received the YFV17D yellow fever vaccine.

This clonotype was recorded many times. The chain couples TRBV18 to TRBJ2-5; no reliable D call. This CDR3 comprises 12 residues. Germline assignment: CDR1 KGHSH and CDR2 LQKENI. Deletions cut 6 bases from V and 7 bases from J, with 12 bases between. CDR3 sequence (DNA): TGTGCCAGCTCTCCGGATCCGCTGACCCAGTACTTC. Its protein product is CASSPDPLTQYF.

This clonotype turned up a few times. The J gene is TRBJ2-7, the V gene TRBV4-1, with 8 bases that match TRBD2. The CDR3 length is 16 residues. In germline, CDR1 is MGHRA, CDR2 YSYEKL. Trimming took 0 bases from V and 6 from J; bases not matched to a gene: 10. For the CDR3, the DNA is TGCGCCAGCAGCCAAGAGGTTTCGGGGGGGAGGGTCGAGCAGTACTTC. Its protein is CASSQEVSGGRVEQYF.

This clonotype has more than one count but fewer than ten. The chain recombines TRBV12-3 or TRBV12-4 with TRBJ2-1; the D is unclear. The CDR3 sequence is 17 residues long. V dropped 4 bases and J dropped 2 bases, with 18 bases sitting between them. The CDR3 loop reads CASSSGPLNLPYNEQFF. Here the CDR3 DNA reads TGTGCCAGCAGTTCTGGACCGCTCAACCTCCCCTACAATGAGCAGTTCTTC.

The chain links TRBV29-1 to TRBJ1-2; D is unresolved. In germline, CDR1 is SQVTM, CDR2 ANQGSEA. Trimming took off 6 bases at V and 0 bases at J, with 11 bases between the two ends. The CDR3 consists of 13 residues. The CDR3 bases are TGCAGCGTGGCCGCGACATCTAACTATGGCTACACCTTC. Its translation: CSVAATSNYGYTF. The whole variable domain, filled in from reference TRBV29-1 and TRBJ1-2, reads SAVISQKPSRDICQRGTSLTIQCQVDSQVTMMFWYRQQPGQSLTLIATANQGSEATYESGFVIDKFPISRPNLTFSTLTVSNMSPEDSSIYLCSVAATSNYGYTFGSGTRLTVV.

This clonotype was recorded a few times. The chain couples TRBV11-2 to TRBJ2-5, with a weak D call TRBD1 (6 bases). Germline-derived CDR1 and CDR2 are SGHAT and FQNNGV. This CDR3 spans 14 amino acids. V was pared by 4 bases and J by 3 bases, with 12 bases between. The CDR3 coding sequence is TGTGCCAGCAGCTCGACAGGCTCAGAAGAGACCCAGTACTTC. This translates into CASSSTGSEETQYF.

The J gene is TRBJ2-7, the V gene TRBV5-8, with a possible D match to TRBD1 (7 bases). The CDR3 spans 17 residues. Germline loops: CDR1 SGHTS, CDR2 YDEGEE. V gave up 1 base and J gave up 1 base, with 18 bases separating them. The CDR3, as DNA: TGTGCCAGCAGCTTGAGGGAGGAGGGGGCCCAATCCTACGAGCAGTACGTC. It yields the protein CASSLREEGAQSYEQYV.

This clonotype was counted at least ten times. The chain carries TRBV5-1 and TRBJ2-1; TRBD1 or TRBD2 may be the D gene (6 bases each). Germline V gene sequence: CDR1 SGHRS, CDR2 YFSETQ. Trimming stripped 7 bases from V and 2 bases from J, with 13 bases between. The CDR3 length is 14 residues. CDR3 region: CASEEGGTYNEQFF. CDR3 DNA sequence: TGCGCCAGCGAGGAGGGGGGAACCTACAATGAGCAGTTCTTC. The full variable domain, completed using reference TRBV5-1 and TRBJ2-1, is KAGVTQTPRYLIKTRGQQVTLSCSPISGHRSVSWYQQTPGQGLQFLFEYFSETQRNKGNFPGRFSGRQFSNSRSEMNVSTLELGDSALYLCASEEGGTYNEQFFGPGTRLTVL.

V usage is TRBV10-3 and J usage is TRBJ2-1; 7 bases are shared with TRBD2. Trimming took 4 bases from V and 0 from J; bases not matched to a gene: 6. The CDR3 length is 16 residues. The germline V gene has CDR1 ENHRY and CDR2 SYGVKD. The CDR3 reads CAISGWGGSSYNEQFF. CDR3 DNA: TGTGCCATCAGTGGATGGGGGGGGAGCTCCTACAATGAGCAGTTCTTC.

This clonotype has more than one count but fewer than ten. The chain combines TRBV4-2 with TRBJ2-1; 7 nucleotides align to TRBD2. This CDR3 has 16 residues. Germline-derived CDR1 and CDR2 are LGHNA and YNFKEQ. The V segment lost 0 bases and the J segment 4 bases; nucleotides outside the gene matches: 6. The CDR3, as DNA: TGTGCCAGCAGCCAAGATCTTGGGGGGGGATACAATGAGCAGTTCTTC. Protein sequence: CASSQDLGGGYNEQFF.

This clonotype appeared a few times. The J gene is TRBJ1-1, the V gene TRBV12-5; possible D gene TRBD1, 5 bases. The CDR3 is 17 amino acids. V lost 3 bases and J lost 1, with 18 bases in between. Germline values: CDR1 LGHNT, CDR2 FRNRAP. CDR3 amino acids: CASGFSIATAENTEAFF. CDR3 nucleotide sequence: TGTGCTAGTGGTTTCTCAATCGCGACAGCAGAGAACACTGAAGCTTTCTTT.

In its sample, this clonotype was seen many times. This chain connects TRBV12-3 or TRBV12-4 to TRBJ1-5; D is undetermined. V was pared by 3 bases and J by 4 bases, with 13 bases between. The CDR3 length is 15 residues. CDR3: CASSFVSSVNQPQHF. The CDR3 nucleotides are TGTGCCAGCAGTTTTGTAAGCAGCGTAAATCAGCCCCAGCATTTT.

The CDR3 sequence: CASSAETVSSYEQYF. Here the CDR3 DNA reads TGTGCCAGCAGCGCGGAGACAGTTAGCTCCTACGAGCAGTACTTC. The chain carries TRBV11-2 and TRBJ2-7, with a possible D match to TRBD1 (5 bases). Trimming took 5 bases from V and 0 from J, leaving 14 bases between them. CDR3 length equals 15 residues. Germline V gene data show CDR1 as SGHAT and CDR2 as FQNNGV.

This clonotype was recorded a few times. The chain employs TRBV9 and TRBJ1-2; no reliable D call. V dropped 3 bases and J dropped 2 bases, with 5 bases sitting between them. Germline V lookup: CDR1 SGDLS, CDR2 YYNGEE. The CDR3 has 12 amino acids. DNA for the CDR3: TGTGCCAGCAGCGGCCCGAACTATGGCTACACCTTC. The encoded protein is CASSGPNYGYTF.

In this sample, this clonotype turned up a few times. The rearrangement joins TRBV4-1 to TRBJ2-1, with 7 bases identical to TRBD1. This CDR3 contains 17 residues. Germline-derived CDR1 and CDR2 are MGHRA and YSYEKL. Trimming cost V 3 bases and J 4 bases; bases outside gene matches: 12. CDR3: CASSHRIPGQIYNEQFF. The CDR3 nucleotides read TGCGCCAGCAGCCACCGCATCCCGGGACAGATATACAATGAGCAGTTCTTC.

The chain combines TRBV9 with TRBJ2-6; D is perhaps TRBD1 (5 bases). The CDR3 contains 18 residues. The V end lost 1 base, the J end lost 0 bases, and 14 bases lay between the germline ends. Germline V gene sequence: CDR1 SGDLS, CDR2 YYNGEE. CDR3 nucleotide sequence: TGTGCCAGCAGCGTACCGACGGCAGGGCTCTCTGGGGCCAACGTCCTGACTTTC. Translating it yields CASSVPTAGLSGANVLTF. Based on the CDR3 plus reference TRBV9 and TRBJ2-6, the full variable domain is DSGVTQTPKHLITATGQRVTLRCSPRSGDLSVYWYQQSLDQGLQFLIQYYNGEERAKGNILERFSAQQFPDLHSELNLSSLELGDSALYFCASSVPTAGLSGANVLTFGAGSRLTVL.

This clonotype occurred many times. This sequence joins TRBV12-3 or TRBV12-4 and TRBJ1-1, with D uncertain. Trimming took off 3 bases at V and 11 bases at J, with 13 bases between the two ends. This CDR3 contains 12 residues. The CDR3 is CASSFSGDWAFF. DNA for the CDR3: TGTGCCAGCAGTTTCTCGGGAGACTGGGCTTTCTTT.

In its sample, this clonotype was seen a few times. The V call is TRBV6-1, the J call TRBJ2-3, with 9 bases that match TRBD2. Trimming at V came to 4 bases and at J to 5 bases, leaving 4 bases not matched to a gene. Germline V lookup: CDR1 MNHNS, CDR2 SASEGT. The CDR3 is 14 residues long. CDR3 sequence (DNA): TGTGCCAGCAGTGCGCGGGGGGGTCAAGATACGCAGTATTTT. Residues: CASSARGGQDTQYF.

This clonotype has just a few counts. The chain joins TRBV28 to TRBJ2-7, with 8 bases that match TRBD2. V gave up 3 bases and J gave up 3 bases; unmatched junction bases: 4. CDR1 MDHEN and CDR2 SYDVKM come from the germline V gene. The CDR3 covers 14 residues. The DNA of the CDR3 is TGTGCCAGCAGTTTTTCTGGGACTAGCTACGAGCAGTACGTC. It codes for CASSFSGTSYEQYV.

This clonotype showed up many times. The rearrangement uses TRBV12-3 or TRBV12-4 and TRBJ1-1; 7 bases are shared with TRBD1. Trimming cost V 5 bases and J 5 bases; bases outside gene matches: 5. The CDR3 extends over 13 amino acids. The CDR3 sequence is CASSTGEGTEAFF. The DNA for the CDR3 is TGTGCCAGCAGTACAGGGGAGGGAACTGAAGCTTTCTTT.

This clonotype turned up a few times. V is TRBV4-1 and J is TRBJ2-1; 7 nucleotides agree with TRBD2. After removal of 2 bases from V and 2 bases from J, the junction contained 6 bases not matched to a gene. The V gene's germline CDR1 is MGHRA and CDR2 YSYEKL. This CDR3 region has 16 residues. The CDR3, as DNA: TGCGCCAGCAGCCAACAAAGAAGCGGGGCCTACAATGAGCAGTTCTTC. Amino acid sequence: CASSQQRSGAYNEQFF.

The chain links TRBV4-1 to TRBJ1-2; D remains unclear. The CDR3 has 14 amino acids. Germline values: CDR1 MGHRA, CDR2 YSYEKL. The germline V and J ends were trimmed by 4 bases and 7 bases, with 16 bases remaining between them. The DNA for the CDR3 is TGCGCCAGCAGCCCGAATGCCGGGCCCCTTGGCTACACCTTC. Residues: CASSPNAGPLGYTF.

In this sample, this clonotype turned up a few times. This chain connects TRBV20-1 to TRBJ2-7, with D perhaps TRBD1 (6 bases). Germline CDR1 is DFQATT and CDR2 is SNEGSKA (reference sequence). This CDR3 is 11 amino acids long. The germline V and J ends were trimmed by 6 bases and 4 bases, with 10 bases remaining between them. The CDR3 sequence is CSAATGYEQYF. CDR3 bases: TGCAGTGCGGCAACAGGGTACGAGCAGTACTTC.

A few counts support this clonotype. The chain has TRBV20-1 and TRBJ1-4; 7 nucleotides match TRBD1. The germline CDR1 and CDR2 sequences are DFQATT and SNEGSKA (reference sequence). The trim removed 7 bases at V and 3 bases at J, leaving 5 bases unmatched. The CDR3 is made up of 13 amino acids. DNA for the CDR3: TGCAGTGTCCAGGGGGATGCTAATGAAAAACTGTTTTTT. This translates into CSVQGDANEKLFF.

This clonotype was detected many times. V gene TRBV15 combines with J gene TRBJ2-7, with 7 bases identical to TRBD2. V shed 1 base, J shed 2 bases, and the junction held 2 bases outside the gene matches. The CDR3 is made up of 14 amino acids. Germline CDR1 and CDR2: LNHNV and YYDKDF (reference sequence). CDR3 nucleotide sequence: TGTGCCACCAGCAGAGCTAGCGGCACCTACGAGCAGTACGTC. This gives the protein CATSRASGTYEQYV.